This T cell receptor (beta chain) was sequenced for a study of blood T cell repertoires in COVID-19. TCRdb's copy holds only in-frame clones and misses some; the assay was immunoSEQ multiplex PCR. This table holds under 300,000 clones, approximately 85% found once. Comments on this clone: The same CDR3 arises from other DNA sequences in this sample as well.

V lost 2 bases to trimming and J lost 7 bases; unmatched junction nucleotides: 1. Germline CDR1 reads ENHRY; CDR2 reads SYGVKD. This CDR3 is built from 14 residues. Sequenced: peripheral blood. This chain joins TRBV10-3 and TRBJ1-6, with 8 positions matching TRBD1. This sequence originates from a man aged 50 or older with acute or convalescent COVID-19. The CDR3 sequence is CAISEGQGNSPLHF. CDR3 DNA: TGTGCCATCAGTGAGGGACAGGGAAATTCACCCCTCCACTTT.